This section outlines one TCR beta chain sequence together with its context. CDR3 length: 13 amino acids. CDR1 is SGHVS, CDR2 FNYEAQ, per germline. V was clipped by 1 base and J by 9 bases, with 12 bases between them. This sample is part of a study of OX40 agonist ivuxolimab in advanced cancers. Assay: immunoSEQ multiplex PCR; the TCRdb copy retains only in-frame clones and omits some. This sample has about 93,000 clones, with roughly 89% found just once. This sample comprised CD4+ or CD8+ T cells sorted from blood, obtained in a trial of the OX40 agonist ivuxolimab. The chain carries TRBV7-6 and TRBJ1-1; D is unclear. This clonotype was sampled from an adult with an advanced solid tumor such as melanoma, head and neck, liver or kidney cancer. This CDR3 reads CASSLDLVGKAFF. The CDR3 DNA reads as TGTGCCAGCAGCTTAGATTTGGTAGGGAAAGCTTTCTTT. The entire variable domain, with the rest obtained from reference TRBV7-6 and TRBJ1-1, is as follows: GAGVSQSPRYKVTKRGQDVALRCDPISGHVSLYWYRQALGQGPEFLTYFNYEAQQDKSGLPNDRFSAERPEGSISTLTIQRTEQRDSAMYRCASSLDLVGKAFFGQGTRLTVV.